The 31 T cell receptor beta chains in this list originate from one sample, sequenced in a study of shared clonotypes between healthy human individuals. Produced via immunoSEQ multiplex PCR; TCRdb's table is partial and in-frame only. The profile shows about half a million clones, about 84% of them singletons. The sequenced sample consisted of PBMCs. These receptors all come from a woman between 40 and 50 years old in good health. Some clones in this sample may be carry-over from other donors' samples.

The chain couples TRBV6-5 to TRBJ2-3, with TRBD2 matching 7 bases. J gave up 2 bases and V 0 bases, and 5 bases lay outside the gene matches. CDR1 and CDR2 from the germline V gene are MNHEY and SVGAGI. The CDR3 is 16 amino acids. This CDR3 is CASSYSSGTNTDTQYF. In DNA form, the CDR3 reads TGTGCCAGCAGTTACTCAAGCGGGACCAACACAGATACGCAGTATTTT.

This clone was seen more than once but under ten times. A far larger clone is one nucleotide away, so this likely arose from a read error. This chain connects TRBV1 to TRBJ1-1; the DNA was not used to check the table's D call, TRBD1. TRBV1 is reported as a pseudogene. The CDR3 has 15 amino acids. The CDR3 region has the DNA TGCACCAGCAGCCAAGAAGGCAGGGAGAACACTGAAGCTTTCTTT. Protein sequence: CTSSQEGRENTEAFF.

Only one count was recorded for this clone. This chain uses TRBV6-5 with TRBJ2-3; D perhaps matches TRBD2 (5 bases). The CDR3 covers 15 residues. Germline CDR1 reads MNHEY; CDR2 reads SVGAGI. V was clipped by 9 bases and J by 1 base, with 17 bases between them. The CDR3 spells CASSAPGKGTDTQYF. The CDR3 coding sequence is TGTGCCAGTTCGGCCCCGGGGAAGGGCACAGATACGCAGTATTTT.

This clone was picked up one time. The gene calls are TRBV28 and TRBJ2-3, with a possible D match to TRBD2 (7 bases). The CDR3 totals 14 residues. The germline gives CDR1 MDHEN, CDR2 SYDVKM. The V and J ends lost 8 bases and 1 base respectively, with 13 bases between them. The CDR3 nucleotides are TGTGCCAGCCTCGGGGGGCTCCGCACAGATACGCAGTATTTT. Translation gives CASLGGLRTDTQYF.

This clone showed up just a few times. The chain is built from TRBV16 and TRBJ1-1; TRBD1 agrees at 7 bases. Trimming at V came to 4 bases and at J to 0 bases, leaving 5 bases not matched to a gene. Germline V gene lookup returns CDR1 KGHSY and CDR2 FQNENV. The CDR3 length is 15 residues. CDR3: CASSRHRGVNTEAFF. The DNA of the CDR3 is TGTGCCAGCAGCCGACACAGGGGTGTGAACACTGAAGCTTTCTTT.

The CDR3 bases are TGTGCCAGCAGTGTTAACAGGGACACTGAAGCTTTCTTT. Translation gives CASSVNRDTEAFF. V is TRBV6-1 and J is TRBJ1-1; TRBD1 might be the D (6 bases). Germline V gene sequence: CDR1 MNHNS, CDR2 SASEGT. With 4 bases removed from V and 3 bases from J, the gap between germline ends came to 9 bases. The CDR3 is 13 amino acids.

The chain is built from TRBV7-2 and TRBJ1-3; D is perhaps TRBD1 (5 bases). The CDR3 has 16 residues. The germline V gene has CDR1 SGHTA and CDR2 FQGNSA. Trimming cost V 5 bases and J 0 bases, with 14 bases left between them. In DNA, the CDR3 is TGTGCCAGCAGCCCCCAGGGCACACTCTCTGGAAACACCATATATTTT. This codes for CASSPQGTLSGNTIYF.

The chain uses TRBV5-6 and TRBJ1-3; D not certain. Germline CDR1 is SGHDT and CDR2 is YYEEEE. The CDR3 is 14 amino acids. V lost 4 bases and J lost 7, with 15 bases in between. CDR3 loop: CASSLPGQSNTIYF. CDR3 nucleotide sequence: TGTGCCAGCAGCCTTCCTGGCCAGTCCAACACCATATATTTT.

V gene TRBV11-2 combines with J gene TRBJ2-5; the D call may be TRBD1 or TRBD2 (5 bases each). Germline V gene lookup returns CDR1 SGHAT and CDR2 FQNNGV. Between the trimmed V and J ends, which lost 5 bases and 3 bases, there was a span of 13 bases. The CDR3 has 14 residues. CDR3 residues: CASSTYGTEETQYF. The CDR3 DNA follows: TGTGCCAGCAGCACTTACGGGACGGAAGAGACCCAGTACTTC.

The gene calls are TRBV5-1 and TRBJ1-1; no definite D call. The CDR3 consists of 17 residues. Germline V lookup: CDR1 SGHRS, CDR2 YFSETQ. V gave up 5 bases and J gave up 5 bases, with 25 bases separating them. The CDR3 sequence: CASRKIGGPSEGTEAFF. The CDR3 DNA is TGCGCCAGCAGAAAAATAGGAGGGCCCTCCGAGGGAACTGAAGCTTTCTTT.

For this clone: The sample carries other DNA sequences with the same CDR3. The V and J genes are TRBV7-9 and TRBJ1-3, with D possibly TRBD1 on 5 matching bases. The V end lost 5 bases, the J end lost 0 bases, and 8 bases lay between the germline ends. CDR1 SEHNR and CDR2 FQNEAQ come from the germline V gene (reference sequence). This CDR3 spans 14 amino acids. CDR3 sequence (DNA): TGTGCCAGCAGCACAGGCCTCTCTGGAAACACCATATATTTT. This codes for CASSTGLSGNTIYF.

This sequence joins TRBV28 and TRBJ2-7; D ambiguous. Germline lookup yields CDR1 MDHEN and CDR2 SYDVKM. Trimming took off 6 bases at V and 3 bases at J, with 15 bases between the two ends. The CDR3 extends over 14 amino acids. CDR3 nucleotide sequence: TGTGCCAGCAGCACCCTACAAGACCGCTACGAGCAGTACTTC. Its translation: CASSTLQDRYEQYF. Full variable domain (outside the CDR3, taken from reference TRBV28 and TRBJ2-7): DVKVTQSSRYLVKRTGEKVFLECVQDMDHENMFWYRQDPGLGLRLIYFSYDVKMKEKGDIPEGYSVSREKKERFSLILESASTNQTSMYLCASSTLQDRYEQYFGPGTRLTVT.

About this clone itself: One junction end does not reproduce the germline sequence, and a read error may be involved. The chain combines TRBV19 with TRBJ1-2; TRBD1 matches 7 bases. CDR3 length: 15 residues. Germline CDR1 LNHDA, CDR2 SQIVND (reference sequence). The CDR3 is CTSSPAGQGGFDYTF. The CDR3, as DNA: TGTACCAGTAGTCCGGCCGGGCAGGGGGGATTCGACTACACCTTC.

The chain couples TRBV27 to TRBJ2-7; TRBD1 might be the D (6 bases). CDR3 length: 15 amino acids. CDR1 MNHEY and CDR2 SMNVEV come from the germline V gene (reference sequence). V lost 8 bases, J lost 3 bases, and 20 bases lay in between. DNA for the CDR3: TGTGCCAGCGGACCCGTAGGGGGAGTAGGCTACGAGCAGTACTTC. Amino acids: CASGPVGGVGYEQYF.

On this clone: A far larger clone is only one base removed, so a read error is likely. V and J are TRBV18 and TRBJ1-1; possibly TRBD1 for D (6 bases). CDR3 length: 12 amino acids. Germline-derived CDR1 and CDR2 are KGHSH and LQKENI. This chain's CDR3 is CSSSPGATEAFF. DNA for the CDR3: TGTTCCAGCTCACCAGGGGCCACTGAAGCTTTCTTT.

A single count supports this clone. V is TRBV7-9 and J is TRBJ2-1; TRBD2 might be the D (6 bases). CDR3 length: 16 amino acids. V was clipped by 11 bases and J by 4 bases, with 24 bases between them. Germline V gene lookup returns CDR1 SEHNR and CDR2 FQNEAQ (reference sequence). This CDR3 is CAPTGGGVCSYNEQFF. Written as DNA, the CDR3 is TGTGCCCCAACCGGGGGAGGTGTTTGTAGTTACAATGAGCAGTTCTTC.

On this clone: A read error is likely here: a far larger clone is one base away. This sample includes further DNA sequences coding for the same CDR3. V usage is TRBV7-9 and J usage is TRBJ2-4, with unresolved D. This CDR3 comprises 14 residues. Trimming removed 2 bases at V and 1 base at J, with 6 bases between. Germline assignment: CDR1 SEHNR and CDR2 FQNEAQ (reference sequence). The CDR3 DNA follows: TGTGCCAGCAGCTTAACGGCTGCCAAAAACATTCAGTACTTC. Its protein product is CASSLTAAKNIQYF.

The rearrangement links TRBV19 to TRBJ1-5; a weak D match, TRBD1 (5 bases). The V end was cut by 3 bases, the J end by 0 bases, with 12 bases between. CDR1 LNHDA and CDR2 SQIVND come from the germline V gene (reference sequence). The CDR3 loop spans 16 amino acids. CDR3 region: CASSIIRENSNQPQHF. In DNA form, the CDR3 reads TGTGCCAGTAGTATCATCAGGGAAAATAGCAATCAGCCCCAGCATTTT.

The chain employs TRBV30 and TRBJ2-5; D gene uncertain. Germline lookup yields CDR1 GTSNPN and CDR2 SVGIG (reference sequence). V was clipped by 3 bases and J by 1 base, with 15 bases between them. CDR3 length: 15 amino acids. In nucleotides, the CDR3 is TGTGCCTGGAGGTCATTGGTCCCGCCCCAAGAGACCCAGTACTTC. Translating it yields CAWRSLVPPQETQYF.

The chain joins TRBV5-4 to TRBJ2-1, with 14 bases matching TRBD2. Losses at the gene ends were 5 bases for V and 9 bases for J; bases not matched to a gene: 7. CDR3 length: 15 residues. Germline V lookup: CDR1 SGHNT, CDR2 YYREEE (reference sequence). The chain's CDR3 is CASRLGLAGAVEQFF. Written as DNA, the CDR3 is TGTGCCAGCAGGCTGGGACTAGCGGGAGCGGTTGAGCAGTTCTTC. The full variable domain, with the rest looked up from reference TRBV5-4 and TRBJ2-1, is ETGVTQSPTHLIKTRGQQVTLRCSSQSGHNTVSWYQQALGQGPQFIFQYYREEENGRGNFPPRFSGLQFPNYSSELNVNALELDDSALYLCASRLGLAGAVEQFFGPGTRLTVL.

The gene calls are TRBV9 and TRBJ2-3; 12 nucleotides line up with TRBD2. Germline CDR1 reads SGDLS; CDR2 reads YYNGEE. V lost 0 bases and J lost 4; bases outside the gene matches: 3. The CDR3 contains 16 residues. The CDR3 spells CASSVEPSGRADTQYF. The DNA of the CDR3 is TGTGCCAGCAGCGTAGAACCTAGCGGGAGGGCAGATACGCAGTATTTT.

The chain couples TRBV7-2 to TRBJ2-1, with 8 nucleotides matching TRBD1. Germline V CDR1 and CDR2: SGHTA, FQGNSA. The CDR3 is 15 amino acids. The V and J ends lost 5 bases and 6 bases, in that order; junction bases with no gene match: 9. The CDR3 DNA sequence: TGTGCCAGCAGCCCCGGGACAGGAGGATTCAATGAGCAGTTCTTC. Translating gives CASSPGTGGFNEQFF.

On this clone itself: A read error is possible here, since a much larger clone lies one base away. Distinct nucleotide sequences in the sample also encode this CDR3. The V gene is TRBV18, the J gene TRBJ2-7, with D perhaps assigned TRBD1 or TRBD2 (5 bases each). Trimming removed 3 bases from V and 6 bases from J, with 18 bases in between. Germline loops: CDR1 KGHSH, CDR2 LQKENI. The CDR3 spans 15 residues. The CDR3 is CASSPPGRQMGEQYF. CDR3 nucleotides: TGTGCCAGCTCACCCCCGGGACGACAGATGGGCGAGCAGTACTTC.

As for this clone: At the DNA level, this CDR3 is encoded by other sequences in the same sample as well. The chain couples TRBV27 to TRBJ1-5; 8 nucleotides match TRBD1. The ends lost 5 bases at V and 4 bases at J; junction bases unmatched: 7. Germline V gene lookup returns CDR1 MNHEY and CDR2 SMNVEV (reference sequence). The CDR3 covers 15 residues. For the CDR3, the DNA is TGTGCCAGCAGTCCACAACAGGGGGGAAATCAGCCCCAGCATTTT. This translates into CASSPQQGGNQPQHF.

This clone appeared a single time. The chain has TRBV19 and TRBJ2-7; a possible D gene is TRBD2 (6 bases). V was pared by 4 bases and J by 0 bases, with 16 bases between. CDR3 length: 16 residues. Per germline, CDR1 LNHDA and CDR2 SQIVND (reference sequence). In nucleotides, the CDR3 is TGTGCCAGTAGTAACCCCGGTGGGGGGAGCTCCTACGAGCAGTACTTC. This codes for CASSNPGGGSSYEQYF.

This CDR3 is CASSPGLLGEDTQYF. DNA for the CDR3: TGTGCCAGCTCGCCTGGGCTCCTTGGGGAAGATACGCAGTATTTT. V gene TRBV5-4 combines with J gene TRBJ2-3; D is uncertain. CDR3 length: 15 residues. Trimming left V 7 bases short and J 5 bases short, with 20 bases between. Germline V gene sequence: CDR1 SGHNT, CDR2 YYREEE (reference sequence).

Note on this clone: This probably arose from a read error, given a far larger clone one base away. The identical CDR3 is also encoded by other nucleotide sequences in the sample. The chain combines TRBV5-1 with TRBJ2-5, with TRBD1 matching over 8 bases. The DNA end is a closer match to TRBJ2-7, so the J assignment may be wrong. Germline loops: CDR1 SGHRS, CDR2 YFSETQ. The CDR3 has 19 amino acids. The CDR3 DNA reads as TGCGCCAGCAGCTTGTCCCGGGACAGGCCATCCTTGGCCTCCTACGAGCAGTACTTC. Its protein product is CASSLSRDRPSLASYEQYF.

The gene calls are TRBV4-1 and TRBJ2-7; 8 bases align to TRBD1. The germline V gene encodes CDR1 MGHRA and CDR2 YSYEKL. With 5 bases clipped from V and 0 bases from J, the junction kept 6 bases outside the gene matches. The CDR3 consists of 15 residues. This chain's CDR3 is CASSAGQGDSYEQYF. In nucleotides, the CDR3 is TGCGCCAGCAGCGCCGGACAGGGTGACTCCTACGAGCAGTACTTC.

Worth noting for this clone: A single base is all that separates this from a far larger clone, so a read error is likely. Other DNA sequences in this specimen translate into the identical CDR3. The V gene is TRBV7-8, the J gene TRBJ2-7; 15 positions agree with TRBD2. Germline CDR1 reads SGHVS; CDR2 reads FQNEAQ. The CDR3 has 14 amino acids. CDR3: CSSSGGLAGGSLDF. The CDR3 DNA is TGTTCCAGCAGCGGGGGACTAGCGGGAGGATCACTGGACTTC.

This chain links TRBV4-2 with TRBJ1-1, with a tentative D call TRBD1 (5 bases). V was trimmed by 0 bases and J by 1 base, leaving 6 bases between them. Looked up from germline, CDR1 is LGHNA and CDR2 is YNFKEQ. This CDR3 is built from 14 residues. The CDR3 DNA sequence: TGTGCCAGCAGCCAAGAGGGGCCGAACACTGAAGCTTTCTTT. The encoded protein is CASSQEGPNTEAFF.

In the case of this clone: It is likely a read error: a sequence one base away is far more abundant. This rearrangement joins TRBV6-1 to TRBJ1-1; the D gene is possibly TRBD1 (5 bases). Trimming took off 6 bases at V and 4 bases at J, with 12 bases between the two ends. There are 13 residues in the CDR3. CDR1 is MNHNS and CDR2 is SASEGT in the germline V gene. The CDR3 DNA reads TGTGCCAGCAGGGACACGGTAGGCACTGAAGCTTTCTTT. Protein: CASRDTVGTEAFF.